This entry is about one T cell receptor beta chain. The specificity of this receptor is unknown. The input lacks base qualities; no much larger clone sits a single base away. This sample was included in a study of T cell responses to AZD1222 COVID-19 vaccine listed by TCRdb under 2021. The study in broad terms: Because spike-specific TCR depth and breadth did not differ between the two schedules, AZD1222 recipients who got a second dose at roughly 4 weeks were pooled with those who got a second dose at roughly 12 weeks. Trial participants were enrolled by age into subgroups of 18-55, 56-69 and 70-plus years, and around 140, 26 and 57 TCR-sequenced participants, respectively, were included in these subgroups. TCR sequencing was performed for approximately 240 trial participants, of whom about 200 were given two doses of AZD1222 and around 25 were given two doses of MenACWY control vaccine.

The CDR3 contains 16 residues, cysteine and phenylalanine counted. Just the 48-base CDR3 DNA is kept, in frame starting at base 1. V is cut by 0 bases and J by 2 bases, and the space between the germline ends is 14 bases. Taken from the germline V gene (reference sequence), the CDR1 and CDR2 loops are MNHEY and SMNVEV. The time point label of this sample denotes: baseline before first vaccination. Samples from vaccinated people were obtained from the UK trials COV001 and COV002, which included a single-blind randomized controlled phase 2/3 trial of AZD1222 (ChAdOx1 nCoV-19) in healthy adults. For TCRbeta chain sequencing, PBMC samples were collected from trial participants at day 0 and at day 28 after the second dose. The CDR3 regions of human TCRbeta chains were subjected to immunosequencing. In the source study's methods: TCRs in the repertoires were matched against a reference library of SARS-CoV-2-specific TCRs that had been generated with the MIRA antigen-specificity platform. Breadth was defined as the fraction of unique TCRs that were SARS-CoV-2-associated, and depth was defined as the fraction of total T cells that were SARS-CoV-2-associated. Using the MIRA data, every spike-specific TCR was mapped to the spike region that the TCR reacted to and assigned to either a CD4 or a CD8 class. Log10-transformed breadth and depth values were compared by one-way ANOVA with Sidak's multiple comparisons tests. TCRdb mirrors the immuneACCESS table, restricted to in-frame sequences. Some clones are absent from its copies; in checked studies, under half trace to an unresolved V gene, and the reason for the others is unknown. The V and J calls and clone size come from that table; D and trimming were worked out from the DNA. Here the sample has 90,000 to 120,000 clones; 80% to 90% occur a single time. Clones ranked in the top ten supply around 8.7% of the sample.

What the work shows at the level of the full study, not this receptor alone: After two AZD1222 doses, both the breadth and the depth of spike-specific TCRs were significantly higher than at day 0 and than in MenACWY recipients. CD4 TCRs associated with the vaccine covered the entire spike protein, and the dominant responses were in regions 160-218 and 743-854. Participants were mostly white British and included more females than males, and it was suggested by the authors that clonal diversity may have been underestimated. Nearly half of unique spike-specific TCRs reportedly recognized epitopes outside regions mutated in the B.1.351 and B.1.1.7 variants. Only five to seven AZD1222 recipients were SARS-CoV-2 seropositive at baseline, limiting conclusions about previously exposed vaccinees. Because no day 14 peak-response samples were available, repertoires were characterized only after the peak T cell response. In the small 56-69-year group, the increase in depth fell short of significance, most likely because of low power.

The sequence came from an adult in good health. Sequenced here: peripheral blood, sampled on day 0 of AZD1222 vaccination. The sequence links TRBV27 to TRBJ2-7; the D gene is not confidently resolved. The CDR3 amino acid sequence is: CASSLSIGTIPYEQYF. The nucleotide sequence is given as TGTGCCAGCAGTTTATCGATAGGTACCATCCCCTACGAGCAGTACTTC.